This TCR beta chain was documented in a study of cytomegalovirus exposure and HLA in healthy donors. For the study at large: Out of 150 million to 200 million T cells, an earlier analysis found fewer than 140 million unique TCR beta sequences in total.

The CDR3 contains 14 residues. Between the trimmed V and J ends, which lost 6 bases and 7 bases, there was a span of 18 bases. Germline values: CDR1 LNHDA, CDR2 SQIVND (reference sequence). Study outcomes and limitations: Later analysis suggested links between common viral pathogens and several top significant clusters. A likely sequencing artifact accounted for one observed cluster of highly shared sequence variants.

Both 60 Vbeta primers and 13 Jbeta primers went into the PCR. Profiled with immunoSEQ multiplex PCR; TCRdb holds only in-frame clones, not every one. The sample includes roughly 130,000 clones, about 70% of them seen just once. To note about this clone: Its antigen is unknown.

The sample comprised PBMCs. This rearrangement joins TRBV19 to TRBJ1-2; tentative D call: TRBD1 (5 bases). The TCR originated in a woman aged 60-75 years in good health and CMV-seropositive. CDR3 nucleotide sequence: TGTGCCAGTAGACCCGGGACTTCTGTCGCTGGCTACACCTTC. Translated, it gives CASRPGTSVAGYTF.